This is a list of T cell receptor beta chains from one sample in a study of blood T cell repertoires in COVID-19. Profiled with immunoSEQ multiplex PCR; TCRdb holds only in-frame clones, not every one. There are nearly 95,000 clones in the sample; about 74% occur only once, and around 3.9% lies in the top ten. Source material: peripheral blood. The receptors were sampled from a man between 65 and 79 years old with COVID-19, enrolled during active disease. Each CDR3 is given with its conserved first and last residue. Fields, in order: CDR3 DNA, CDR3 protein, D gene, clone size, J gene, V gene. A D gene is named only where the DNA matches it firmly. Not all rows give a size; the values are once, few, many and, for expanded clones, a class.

DNA: TGTGCCAGCAGTCGACCGGGACTAGCGGGCAATGAGCAGTTCTTC; CDR3: CASSRPGLAGNEQFF; D: TRBD2; size: NA; J: TRBJ2-1; V: TRBV27
DNA: TGTGCCAGCAGCCCCATAAGCGGGACTGAAGCTTTCTTT; CDR3: CASSPISGTEAFF; D: NA; size: NA; J: TRBJ1-1; V: TRBV4-2
DNA: TGTGCCAGCAGCGAAGTAGCGGGAGGGTGGGGCAATGAGCAGTTCTTC; CDR3: CASSEVAGGWGNEQFF; D: TRBD2; size: few; J: TRBJ2-1; V: TRBV7-2
DNA: TGTGCCAGCAGCCTAACACGACTAGCGGAGATCACAGATACGCAGTATTTT; CDR3: CASSLTRLAEITDTQYF; D: TRBD2; size: NA; J: TRBJ2-3; V: TRBV7-2
DNA: TGTGCCTGGGAGTGGCGGAATTCACCCCTCCACTTT; CDR3: CAWEWRNSPLHF; D: NA; size: few; J: TRBJ1-6; V: TRBV30
DNA: TGTGCCAGCAGCAGACAGGGGAGGAGAACTGAAGCTTTCTTT; CDR3: CASSRQGRRTEAFF; D: TRBD1; size: NA; J: TRBJ1-1; V: TRBV27
DNA: TGTGCCAGCAGCTCCGCCATCGCGTCGGGCACTGAAGCTTTCTTT; CDR3: CASSSAIASGTEAFF; D: NA; size: NA; J: TRBJ1-1; V: TRBV7-2
DNA: TGTGCCAGCAGCTCGATGGGACATTACGACGAGCAGTACTTC; CDR3: CASSSMGHYDEQYF; D: NA; size: many; J: TRBJ2-7; V: TRBV7-3
DNA: TGTGCCAGCAGCCCGGACAGTAAAAACACCGGGGAGCTGTTTTTT; CDR3: CASSPDSKNTGELFF; D: NA; size: NA; J: TRBJ2-2; V: TRBV7-2
DNA: TGTGCCAGCAGCTTGCGGACAGGGGGCAATCAGCCCCAGCATTTT; CDR3: CASSLRTGGNQPQHF; D: TRBD1; size: NA; J: TRBJ1-5; V: TRBV5-8
DNA: TGTGCCAGCAGCTTAGAACAGGGGGTTAATTCACCCCTCCACTTT; CDR3: CASSLEQGVNSPLHF; D: TRBD1; size: NA; J: TRBJ1-6; V: TRBV7-9
DNA: TGTGCCAGCAGAAGACTAGCGGGGCCCTACGAGCAGTACTTC; CDR3: CASRRLAGPYEQYF; D: TRBD2; size: NA; J: TRBJ2-7; V: TRBV5-6
DNA: TGTGCCAGCGGGGCGGGGGACATTGTTAATGAAAAACTGTTTTTT; CDR3: CASGAGDIVNEKLFF; D: NA; size: NA; J: TRBJ1-4; V: TRBV11-2
DNA: TGTGCCAGCAGCCAAGGGCAGGGGTGGAATTCACCCCTCCACTTT; CDR3: CASSQGQGWNSPLHF; D: NA; size: NA; J: TRBJ1-6; V: TRBV14
DNA: TGTGCCAGTGGCGGAGTCAGTCATAATGAAAAACTGTTTTTT; CDR3: CASGGVSHNEKLFF; D: NA; size: NA; J: TRBJ1-4; V: TRBV27
DNA: TGCCAAGCGTTGACGAACACTGAAGCTTTCTTT; CDR3: CQALTNTEAFF; D: NA; size: NA; J: TRBJ1-1; V: TRBV29-1
DNA: TGTGCCAGCAGCTTAGTTAGCTACGAGCAGTACTTC; CDR3: CASSLVSYEQYF; D: NA; size: NA; J: TRBJ2-7; V: TRBV7-9
DNA: TGCGCCAGCAGCTTGGAGCCTGCTCAAGAGACCCAGTACTTC; CDR3: CASSLEPAQETQYF; D: NA; size: NA; J: TRBJ2-5; V: TRBV5-1
DNA: TGTGCCATCGCCCAAAACCCGGGAACCTCCTACAATGAGCAGTTCTTC; CDR3: CAIAQNPGTSYNEQFF; D: NA; size: NA; J: TRBJ2-1; V: TRBV10-3
DNA: TGTGCCAGCAGTCTTTCGGGACAGGCCTATCAGCCCCAGCATTTT; CDR3: CASSLSGQAYQPQHF; D: TRBD1; size: NA; J: TRBJ1-5; V: TRBV6-5
DNA: TGTGCCAGCAGGGGGGGTGGTCGTAAGGCGGCCTCGGGTAGCAATCAGCCCCAGCATTTT; CDR3: CASRGGGRKAASGSNQPQHF; D: NA; size: few; J: TRBJ1-5; V: TRBV28
DNA: TGTGCCAGCAGCAGGGGACTAGCGGGAAACCAAGAGACCCAGTACTTC; CDR3: CASSRGLAGNQETQYF; D: TRBD2; size: NA; J: TRBJ2-5; V: TRBV7-3
DNA: TGTGCCAGCAGCAACAACGACAGGGGGCGTAATTCACCCCTCCACTTT; CDR3: CASSNNDRGRNSPLHF; D: NA; size: many; J: TRBJ1-6; V: TRBV21-1
DNA: TGTGCCAGCAGCCTAGATAGATTCCAAGAGACCCAGTACTTC; CDR3: CASSLDRFQETQYF; D: NA; size: NA; J: TRBJ2-5; V: TRBV11-3
DNA: TGCGCCAGCAGCCAGGGACAGCATAAGAACATTCAGTACTTC; CDR3: CASSQGQHKNIQYF; D: TRBD1; size: NA; J: TRBJ2-4; V: TRBV4-1
DNA: TGTGCCAGCAGTTTAGCGTCTGGGGCCTACGAGCAGTACTTC; CDR3: CASSLASGAYEQYF; D: NA; size: few; J: TRBJ2-7; V: TRBV6-2/TRBV6-3
DNA: TGTGCCAGCAGCCGCGGGGCCAACACAGATACGCAGTATTTT; CDR3: CASSRGANTDTQYF; D: NA; size: NA; J: TRBJ2-3; V: TRBV3-1/TRBV3-2
DNA: TGTGCCAGCAGGCAACAGGGACAGATCGGCTACACCTTC; CDR3: CASRQQGQIGYTF; D: TRBD1; size: NA; J: TRBJ1-2; V: TRBV5-4
DNA: TGTGCCAGCAGTTTAAGGGGGTCGAGCACTGAAGCTTTCTTT; CDR3: CASSLRGSSTEAFF; D: NA; size: NA; J: TRBJ1-1; V: TRBV28
DNA: TGTGCCAGCAGGACCTACGGGGTAATCTATGGCTACACCTTC; CDR3: CASRTYGVIYGYTF; D: NA; size: NA; J: TRBJ1-2; V: TRBV6-6
DNA: TGTGCCAGCACCCTTAGGGGTATCAGCACCGGGGAGCTGTTTTTT; CDR3: CASTLRGISTGELFF; D: NA; size: NA; J: TRBJ2-2; V: TRBV27
DNA: TGTGCCAGCAGCACCCGACAGGGGCTAGAGGGAAACACCATATATTTT; CDR3: CASSTRQGLEGNTIYF; D: TRBD1; size: NA; J: TRBJ1-3; V: TRBV7-9
DNA: TGTGCCAGCAGCTCAGAGCGCCTAGCCAAAAACATTCAGTACTTC; CDR3: CASSSERLAKNIQYF; D: NA; size: once; J: TRBJ2-4; V: TRBV6-4
DNA: TGTGCCAGCAGCTTTGCGGGGGCGGGTAGCACAGATACGCAGTATTTT; CDR3: CASSFAGAGSTDTQYF; D: NA; size: NA; J: TRBJ2-3; V: TRBV7-2
DNA: TGTGCCAGTAGTATAGGGGCGCCCCGGAGGGTGGGTGAGCAGTTCTTC; CDR3: CASSIGAPRRVGEQFF; D: NA; size: NA; J: TRBJ2-1; V: TRBV19
DNA: TGCGCCAGCAGCCAAGATCTGGAGACAGGGGTCACCGGGGAGCTGTTTTTT; CDR3: CASSQDLETGVTGELFF; D: TRBD1; size: NA; J: TRBJ2-2; V: TRBV4-3
DNA: TGTGCCAGCAGCCCTCGCCAGGGTGGAAACACCATATATTTT; CDR3: CASSPRQGGNTIYF; D: NA; size: NA; J: TRBJ1-3; V: TRBV3-1/TRBV3-2